This record concerns one T cell receptor beta chain sequence. The antigen is not known. This sample was taken from a study of blood T cells in healthy people across ages. For the second PCR, which ran for about 6 to 11 cycles, a sample-barcoded 5' primer and a J-beta primer mix were used. Every cDNA molecule carried a tag from a template-switch adaptor bearing 12 random nucleotides. From the 5' RACE reads, TCRdb called clonotypes with MiXCR, one entry per CDR3 protein. The sample lists hundreds of thousands of distinct CDR3 sequences, under 70% seen once, with 30% to 40% in the top ten. Donation came from healthy Caucasian individuals in Russia who were aged roughly 6 to 100. Trimming took 0 bases from V and 3 from J, leaving 9 bases between them. Germline lookup yields CDR1 SGDLS and CDR2 YYNGEE. CDR3 length equals 14 residues. Regarding the study as a whole: In the absence of known donor CMV status, changes in expanded clonotypes were possibly confounded. Greater diversity and more naive CD4+ cells were seen in long-lived donors than in aged donors.

The receptor comes from a man aged 55 to 69 in good health. The V call is TRBV9, the J call TRBJ1-2, with D uncertain. The specimen was blood. In DNA, the CDR3 is TGTGCCAGCAGCGTAGGGGTATTAGACTATGGCTACACCTTC. The encoded protein is CASSVGVLDYGYTF.